These T cell receptor beta chains were read from a single sample in a study of PD-1 blockade in classical Hodgkin lymphoma. Using immunoSEQ multiplex PCR, the repertoire was profiled, and TCRdb retains in-frame clones only, with some absent. In the table there are approximately 25,000 clones, 75% to 95% of which are singletons. The specimen sequenced was CD4+ T cells from blood. These receptors were taken from a human donor with classical Hodgkin lymphoma. The CDR3 runs from the conserved cysteine through the conserved F or W. Fields, in order: J gene, V gene, clone size, D gene, CDR3 DNA, CDR3 protein. The D gene is left open where the match is weak. A row's size may be missing; if present it is once, few, many or a size class.

TRBJ1-4 | TRBV5-1 | NA | TRBD1 | TGCGCCAGCAGCTTGGTACAGGGGGCGTTGACGGGGGAAAAACTGTTTTTT | CASSLVQGALTGEKLFF
TRBJ2-1 | TRBV18 | NA | NA | TGTGCCAGCTCACCAATAGACGAGCATCTAACTGAGCAGTTCTTC | CASSPIDEHLTEQFF
TRBJ2-5 | TRBV7-2 | NA | NA | TGTGCCAGCAGCCTCCGGGGTGGCAGCTCTCAGTTGCGAGAGACCCAGTACTTC | CASSLRGGSSQLRETQYF
TRBJ1-1 | TRBV5-6 | NA | NA | TGTGCCAGCAACTGGGGGGGGCGGACTGAAGCTTTCTTT | CASNWGGRTEAFF
TRBJ2-2 | TRBV19 | NA | NA | TGTGCCAGTAGTATAGGCACACCGAACACCGGGGAGCTGTTTTTT | CASSIGTPNTGELFF
TRBJ1-2 | TRBV9 | NA | NA | TGTGCCAGCAGCACCCGCGCGGGGCCCTATGGCTACACCTTC | CASSTRAGPYGYTF
TRBJ1-6 | TRBV6-5 | once | NA | TGTGCCAGCAGGAGGGGTAAGAATTCACCCCTCCACTTT | CASRRGKNSPLHF
TRBJ2-3 | TRBV6-5 | NA | NA | TGTGCCAGCAGTGAAGGGACCGCAGATACGCAGTATTTT | CASSEGTADTQYF
TRBJ1-6 | TRBV27 | NA | NA | TGTGCCAGCAGTCCGAACTCAAATTCACCCCTCCACTTT | CASSPNSNSPLHF
TRBJ2-2 | TRBV7-2 | few | NA | TGTGCCAGCAGCTTGCTTAGCACCGGGGAGCTGTTTTTT | CASSLLSTGELFF
TRBJ1-4 | TRBV4-1 | NA | NA | TGCGCCAGCAGCCAAGATGGAGTAGGCAGAAGTAATGAAAAACTGTTTTTT | CASSQDGVGRSNEKLFF
TRBJ2-7 | TRBV9 | NA | TRBD2 | TGTGCCAGCAGCGGCCTGACTAGCGGGGGGGCAGGTGAGCAGTACTTC | CASSGLTSGGAGEQYF
TRBJ2-2 | TRBV7-9 | NA | TRBD2 | TGTGCCAGCAGCTTACTGGCGGGGGGGAACACCGGGGAGCTGTTTTTT | CASSLLAGGNTGELFF
TRBJ1-1 | TRBV5-6 | NA | NA | TGTGCCAGCAGCCTGACCCCCAGGAACACTGAAGCTTTCTTT | CASSLTPRNTEAFF
TRBJ2-7 | TRBV20-1 | NA | NA | TGCAGTGCTGAACAGGGCTACGAGCAGTACTTC | CSAEQGYEQYF
TRBJ1-2 | TRBV2 | few | NA | TGTGCCAGCAGTGAAGCCGCAGGAAACTATGGCTACACCTTC | CASSEAAGNYGYTF
TRBJ1-1 | TRBV2 | NA | NA | TGTGCCAGCAAGCTCCAGGGAAACCCCTGGGGCACTGAAGCTTTCTTT | CASKLQGNPWGTEAFF
TRBJ2-6 | TRBV6-5 | NA | NA | TGTGCCAGCAGAGAGGGTGGTGGGGCCAACGTCCTGACTTTC | CASREGGGANVLTF
TRBJ2-3 | TRBV2 | NA | NA | TGTGCCAGCAGTGGAGGCCTTCCTAGCACAGATACGCAGTATTTT | CASSGGLPSTDTQYF
TRBJ2-1 | TRBV5-1 | NA | TRBD2 | TGCGCCAGCAGCTTGGCCCTAGCGGGATACAATGAGCAGTTCTTC | CASSLALAGYNEQFF
TRBJ2-7 | TRBV4-3 | once | NA | TGCGCCAGCAGCCAAGTAAACGGAGGGGCCTACGAGCAGTACTTC | CASSQVNGGAYEQYF
TRBJ2-7 | TRBV7-8 | NA | TRBD1 | TGTGCCAGCAGCTTAGCCCTTTGGACAGGGCCGAGCTCCTACGAGCAGTACTTC | CASSLALWTGPSSYEQYF
TRBJ1-1 | TRBV11-1 | NA | NA | TGTGCCAGCAGCTTGGGGGGGCTGAGGACTGAAGCTTTCTTT | CASSLGGLRTEAFF
TRBJ2-2 | TRBV25-1 | NA | TRBD1 | TGTGCCAGCAGTGAATATAGGGGGACAGGGACGAACACCGGGGAGCTGTTTTTT | CASSEYRGTGTNTGELFF
TRBJ2-5 | TRBV11-2 | NA | NA | TGTGCCAGCAGCTTAGCTGGCAGAAAAGAGACCCAGTACTTC | CASSLAGRKETQYF
TRBJ2-5 | TRBV7-8 | NA | NA | TGTGCCAGCAGCTTAGTCGAAAGAGCATGGTCGACAGGGACCCAGTACTTC | CASSLVERAWSTGTQYF
TRBJ2-7 | TRBV28 | NA | NA | TGTGCCAGCAGTTTATCCGGGGGACCCTACGAGCAGTACTTC | CASSLSGGPYEQYF
TRBJ2-5 | TRBV5-1 | NA | TRBD2 | TGCGCCAGCAGCCCGGGGAGGGGTCTACCCGAGACCCAGTACTTC | CASSPGRGLPETQYF
TRBJ2-1 | TRBV10-2 | NA | TRBD2 | TGCGCCAGCACCAAGGGGTCGGTAGCGGGGGGCTTCAACAAAAACTACAATGAGCAGTTCTTC | CASTKGSVAGGFNKNYNEQFF